This T cell receptor beta chain stems from a study of T cell responses to AZD1222 COVID-19 vaccine (dated by TCRdb to the early 2020s). Background on the whole study: TCR sequencing was performed for 230 to 250 trial participants, of whom about 200 were given two doses of AZD1222 and some 26 were given two doses of MenACWY control vaccine. Trial participants were enrolled by age into subgroups of 18-55, 56-69 and 70-plus years, and 148, 28 and 57 TCR-sequenced participants, respectively, were included in these subgroups. The paper as a whole reports these results and caveats: Participants were mostly white British, with more females than males. The authors suggested clonal diversity may have been underestimated. The 56-69-year group was small, and its depth increase did not reach significance, likely because of low power. Only 5 to 7 AZD1222 recipients were SARS-CoV-2 seropositive at baseline, limiting conclusions about previously exposed vaccinees. Because no samples from the day 14 peak response were available, repertoires could be characterized only after the peak T cell response. The vaccine-associated CD4 TCRs covered the entire spike protein, and the dominant responses fell in regions 160-218 and 743-854. Reportedly, close to half of the unique spike-specific TCRs recognized epitopes lying outside the regions that are mutated in the B.1.351 and B.1.1.7 variants. Spike-specific TCR breadth and depth rose significantly after two AZD1222 doses compared with day 0 and with MenACWY recipients.

According to the study, the label for this sample's time point signals: about 28 days (+/-7) after the second vaccine dose. AZD1222 recipients given second doses at about 4 weeks or at about 12 weeks were pooled, since spike-specific TCR depth and breadth were not found to differ between the two schedules. The vaccinee samples were drawn from two UK trials, COV001 and COV002, one of which was a single-blind randomized controlled phase 2/3 trial testing AZD1222 (ChAdOx1 nCoV-19) in healthy adults. For TCRbeta chain sequencing, PBMC samples were collected from trial participants at day 0 and at day 28 after the second dose. The CDR3 regions of human TCRbeta chains were subjected to immunosequencing. The paper's processing steps were these. Repertoire TCRs were matched against a reference library of SARS-CoV-2-specific TCRs generated with the MIRA antigen-specificity platform. Breadth was defined as the fraction of unique TCRs that were SARS-CoV-2-associated. Depth was defined as the fraction of total T cells that were SARS-CoV-2-associated. Using the MIRA data, each spike-specific TCR was mapped to the spike region that the TCR reacts to and placed in a CD4 or CD8 class. Log10-transformed breadth and depth values were compared by one-way ANOVA with Sidak's multiple comparisons tests. Not all clones reach the TCRdb copy of this immuneACCESS table, which keeps in-frame sequences only. Checked studies attribute under half of the gap to unresolved V genes and leave the rest unexplained. V and J calls and clone size are as listed in that table; D and trimming were resolved from the DNA. In all, the sample holds some 280,000 clones, and 90% to 95% of those were seen once. Of the sample, about 0.5% falls within the top ten clones.

The CDR3 spans 13 residues, from the cysteine through the phenylalanine. Only the CDR3 region is kept as DNA, spanning 39 bases read in frame from base 1. Cut back by 3 bases and 4 bases, the V and J ends lie 8 bases apart. Of note for this clone: Its antigen is unknown. Nothing much larger sits one base from this clone, and base qualities are not available.

Here the chain combines TRBV12-3 or TRBV12-4 and TRBJ2-3; the D element might be TRBD1 or TRBD2, as each aligns at 6 bases. This clonotype originated in an adult who received the AZD1222 COVID-19 vaccine. Sequences were derived from peripheral blood, sampled 28 days after the second AZD1222 dose. For the CDR3, the sequence is CASSLRGADTQYF. The sequence in DNA is TGTGCCAGCAGTTTGAGGGGGGCAGATACGCAGTATTTT.